This entry features one TCR beta chain sequence. Its matching antigen is unknown. Deep-level running was used for the assay. How the authors handled the data: Junction-only sequences produced by ImmunoSEQ had no quality scores, so filtering differed. Assay used: immunoSEQ multiplex PCR; TCRdb lists only in-frame clones, some missing. That table furnishes V, J and clone size, whereas the DNA furnished D and trimming. This table has about 2 million clones, around 95% appearing once. The data derive from a study of shared clonotypes between healthy human individuals. Study observations and caveats: Roughly 5% of naive CD4 clonotypes were shared across a few donors.

Sequenced material: naive CD4+ T cells sorted from blood. Subset given: CD45RA+ positively selected. The TCR sequence derives from a man between 18 and 29 years old in good health.

The CDR3 sequence is CASSPRLAGGPGNEQFF. CDR3 sequence (DNA): TGCGCCAGCAGCCCCAGACTAGCGGGGGGGCCGGGCAATGAGCAGTTCTTC. The chain uses TRBV5-1 and TRBJ2-1; TRBD2 matches 14 bases. The CDR3 is 17 residues long. Germline lookup yields CDR1 SGHRS and CDR2 YFSETQ. The J segment lost 6 bases and the V segment lost 4 bases, leaving 9 bases of the junction unmatched.